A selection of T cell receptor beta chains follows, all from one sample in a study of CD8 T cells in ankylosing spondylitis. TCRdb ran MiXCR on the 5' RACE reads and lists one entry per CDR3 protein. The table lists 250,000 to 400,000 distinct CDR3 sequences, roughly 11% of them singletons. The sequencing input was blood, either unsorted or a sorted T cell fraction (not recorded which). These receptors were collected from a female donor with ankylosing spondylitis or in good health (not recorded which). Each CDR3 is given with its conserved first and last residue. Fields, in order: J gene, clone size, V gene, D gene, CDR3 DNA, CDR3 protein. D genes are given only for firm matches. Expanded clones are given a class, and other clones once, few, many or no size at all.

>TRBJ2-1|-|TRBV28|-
TGTGCCAGCAGTTCTCTCGGGGGCGGGGGACGCTCCTACAATGAGCAGTTCTTC
CASSSLGGGGRSYNEQFF
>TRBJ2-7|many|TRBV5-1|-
TGCGCCAGCAGCTTGGGGGCGGATTACGAGCAGTACTTC
CASSLGADYEQYF
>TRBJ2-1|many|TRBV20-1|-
TGCAGTGCTGAGGGCACGAGGAATGAGCAGTTCTTC
CSAEGTRNEQFF
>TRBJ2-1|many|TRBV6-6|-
TGTGCCAGCAGTTACATCTCGAACAATGAGCAGTTCTTC
CASSYISNNEQFF
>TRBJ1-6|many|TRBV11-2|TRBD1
TGTGCCAGCAGCTTAGATACAGGGGCTAATTCACCCCTCCACTTT
CASSLDTGANSPLHF
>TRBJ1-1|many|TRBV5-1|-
TGCGCCAGCAGCTTGGTGGGATTGAACACTGAAGCTTTCTTT
CASSLVGLNTEAFF
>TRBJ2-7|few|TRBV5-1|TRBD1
TGCGCCAGCAGCTCCCCGAGGGACAGGGTGTCTTACGAGCAGTACTTC
CASSSPRDRVSYEQYF
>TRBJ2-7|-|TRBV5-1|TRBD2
TGCGCCAGCAGCTTTGACAGGGAAGGGCTAGCGGGGGCCTACGAGCAGTACTTC
CASSFDREGLAGAYEQYF
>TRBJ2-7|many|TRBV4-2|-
TGTGCCAGCAGCCAAGGATCCGTTCGGAGGTCCGGTTTTGCCTACGAGCAGTACTTC
CASSQGSVRRSGFAYEQYF
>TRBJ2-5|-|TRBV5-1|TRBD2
TGCGCCAGCAGCTTGGAGCGGGGCCTACAGTACTTC
CASSLERGLQYF
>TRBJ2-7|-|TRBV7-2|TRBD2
TGTGCCAGCAGCTTAGCGCGGGGGGGCGAGCAGTACTTC
CASSLARGGEQYF
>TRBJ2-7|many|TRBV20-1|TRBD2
TGCAGTGCTACAACTAGCGTCGAGCAGTACTTC
CSATTSVEQYF
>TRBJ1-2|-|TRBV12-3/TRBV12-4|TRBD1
TGTGCCAGCAGTCCCTCCTCTGCAGGGGGGAACACCTTC
CASSPSSAGGNTF
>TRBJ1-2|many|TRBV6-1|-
TGTGCCAGCACCAGGGACTATGGCTACACCTTC
CASTRDYGYTF
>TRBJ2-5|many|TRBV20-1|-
TGCAGTGCCATGGGGGGCCTTGGAAAAGAGACCCAGTACTTC
CSAMGGLGKETQYF
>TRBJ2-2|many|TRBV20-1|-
TGCAGTGCTAGAGATACCCAGGGGCTGAACACCGGGGAGCTGTTTTTT
CSARDTQGLNTGELFF
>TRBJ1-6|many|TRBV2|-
TGTGCCAGCAGTGGGGAGGGACCCTATAATTCACCCCTCCACTTT
CASSGEGPYNSPLHF
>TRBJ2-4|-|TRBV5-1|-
TGCGCCAGCAGCCACGGCCAACTAGCCAAAAACATTCAGTACTTC
CASSHGQLAKNIQYF
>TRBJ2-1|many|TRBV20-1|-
TGCAGCGCCCCCCTAGCTGGCAATGAGCAGTTCTTC
CSAPLAGNEQFF
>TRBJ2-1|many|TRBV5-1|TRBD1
TGCGCCAGCAGCTTGGGCACCACAGGGGGCAATGAGCAGTTCTTC
CASSLGTTGGNEQFF
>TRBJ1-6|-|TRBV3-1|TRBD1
TGTGCCAGCAGCCGAGTATCCGGGACAGATAATTCACCCCTCCACTTT
CASSRVSGTDNSPLHF
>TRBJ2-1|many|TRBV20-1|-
TGCAGTGCTAGAGACAGGGTGCTCTACAATGAGCAGTTCTTC
CSARDRVLYNEQFF
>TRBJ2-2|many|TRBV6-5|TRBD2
TGTGCCAGCAGTTTAGCGGGAGGGCCGAACACCGGGGAGCTGTTTTTT
CASSLAGGPNTGELFF